This T cell receptor beta chain was captured in a study of tumor and adjacent non-tumor tissue in lung cancer. Details on this clonotype: Its antigen remains unidentified. One end of the junction varies from germline; a read error may be responsible.

CDR3 length equals 15 residues. CDR1 is SGHNT and CDR2 is YYREEE in the germline V gene (reference sequence). A modified ARM-PCR protocol with three rounds of nested PCR amplified TCRbeta. A single record per CDR3 protein comes from TCRdb applying MiXCR to the multiplex PCR reads. The sample carries under 95,000 distinct CDR3 sequences, around 57% recorded once. No cell sorting was done before RNA was extracted from the tissue. Between August and November 2014, newly diagnosed, chemotherapy-naive lung cancer patients underwent thoracic surgery in China. General observations from the study: Significantly higher TCR diversity was found in tumor than normal lung.

This clonotype was sampled from a man in his 70s with non-small cell lung cancer. Sequenced input: lung tumor tissue. The chain uses TRBV5-4 and TRBJ2-2, with D perhaps TRBD1 or TRBD2 (6 bases each). This chain's CDR3 is CASSWWGASTRELFF. CDR3 bases: TGTGCAAGCAGTTGGTGGGGGGCGTCCACCCGGGAGCTGTTTTTT.